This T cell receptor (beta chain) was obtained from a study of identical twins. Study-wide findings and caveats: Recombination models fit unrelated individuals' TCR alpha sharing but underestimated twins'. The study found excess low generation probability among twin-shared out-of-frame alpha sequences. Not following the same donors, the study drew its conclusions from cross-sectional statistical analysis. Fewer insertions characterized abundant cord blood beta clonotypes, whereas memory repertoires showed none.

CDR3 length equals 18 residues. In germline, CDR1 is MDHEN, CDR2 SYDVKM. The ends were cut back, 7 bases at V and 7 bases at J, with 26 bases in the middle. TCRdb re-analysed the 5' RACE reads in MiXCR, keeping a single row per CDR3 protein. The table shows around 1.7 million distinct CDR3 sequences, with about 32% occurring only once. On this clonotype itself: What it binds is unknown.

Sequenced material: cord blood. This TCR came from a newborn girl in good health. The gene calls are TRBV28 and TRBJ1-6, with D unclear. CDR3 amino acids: CASTGFPLTGTLNSPLHF. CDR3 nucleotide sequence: TGTGCCAGCACGGGATTTCCCCTGACGGGAACCCTAAATTCACCCCTCCACTTT.